This T cell receptor (beta chain) was identified in a study of blood T cell repertoires in COVID-19. Study at large: Researchers got acute and convalescent COVID-19 samples from the United States, Italy and Spain. From T cells, B-cell-depleted T cells, or PBMCs came the material, which was cDNA or gDNA.

As processed by the authors: Amplified reference gene primers provided the basis for estimating nucleated cell counts. Here immunoSEQ multiplex PCR was the method, and the copy in TCRdb shows in-frame clones only, minus some. Clone size and the V and J calls come from that table; the DNA yielded D and trimming. This sample has approximately 220,000 clones, with over 70% found just once. The sample holds one count of this clone. The sequenced sample was peripheral blood. The source of this sequence is a man aged 35 to 55 with acute or convalescent COVID-19.

Written as DNA, the CDR3 is TGTGCCAGCAGCTTAGTGGACAGGGACACTGAAGCTTTCTTT. Protein: CASSLVDRDTEAFF. This chain links TRBV7-2 with TRBJ1-1, with 8 positions matching TRBD1. CDR1 and CDR2 from the germline V gene are SGHTA and FQGNSA. There are 14 residues in the CDR3. V lost 1 base, J lost 3 bases, and 1 base stayed unmatched. The full variable domain, its missing parts supplied by reference TRBV7-2 and TRBJ1-1, is GAGVSQSPSNKVTEKGKDVELRCDPISGHTALYWYRQSLGQGLEFLIYFQGNSAPDKSGLPSDRFSAERTGGSVSTLTIQRTQQEDSAVYLCASSLVDRDTEAFFGQGTRLTVV.